This T cell receptor beta chain derives from a study of patients and donors after allogeneic stem cell transplantation. TCRdb used MiXCR to reprocess the RT-PCR reads, holding one entry per CDR3 protein. This table has more than 150,000 distinct CDR3 sequences, roughly 22% appearing once. The V end lost 5 bases, the J end lost 0 bases, and 14 bases lay between the germline ends. The CDR3 spans 15 residues. Germline V CDR1 and CDR2: SGHNT, YENEEA. The gene calls are TRBV11-3 and TRBJ2-7; D might be TRBD2 (5 bases). Material: blood, either unsorted or a sorted T cell fraction (not recorded which). This TCR was recovered from a human donor who was either an allogeneic HSCT recipient or a stem cell or donor lymphocyte infusion donor (not recorded which). It is not recorded whose cells these are; they may come from a transplant donor. In DNA, the CDR3 is TGTGCCAGCAGCGGCAGGAGGACCCGCTCCTACGAGCAGTACTTC. Amino acids: CASSGRRTRSYEQYF.